The sequence of this TCR beta chain was determined in a study of regulatory T cells in long-lasting Graves disease. This clonotype was picked up a small number of times. This sample's time point: newly diagnosed GD, antithyroid drugs for less than 3 months. Preparation of the TCR library used RNA extracted from PBMCs. iRepertoire HTBI primers and Arm-PCR of CDR3 regions built TCR beta libraries. In TCRdb, the multiplex PCR reads were re-called with MiXCR into one record per CDR3 protein. The sample has 600,000 to 650,000 distinct CDR3 sequences; about 15% are singletons. The V and J ends lost 6 bases and 1 base respectively, with 12 bases between them. CDR3 length equals 14 residues. The germline CDR1 and CDR2 sequences are LNHDA and SQIVND (reference sequence). These data also featured in a second study, about T cells in Graves' hyperthyroidism and ophthalmopathy. That publication notes: The TCR CDR3 first-round RT-PCR relied on the HTBI primer set.

This chain uses TRBV19 with TRBJ2-5; D is unclear. The sample was peripheral blood mononuclear cells (PBMCs), taken at new diagnosis, from a patient treated with antithyroid drugs. The clonotype originates from a woman in her 30s with Graves disease. The CDR3 DNA is TGTGCCAGTAGCCTTTGGTTTGGCCAAGAGACCCAGTACTTC. The encoded protein is CASSLWFGQETQYF.